The T cell receptor (beta chain) described here comes from a study of beta chain features in type 1 diabetes. Sequenced material consisted of expressed TCRB transcripts (all of the isolated RNA was reverse transcribed). TCRdb's copy holds only in-frame clones and misses some; the assay was immunoSEQ multiplex PCR. This table holds roughly 350,000 clones, 8% to 10% found once. The CDR3 contains 13 residues. The germline V gene encodes CDR1 SGHTA and CDR2 FQGNSA. V was clipped by 2 bases and J by 5 bases, with 9 bases between them. Study-level results: For Type 1 diabetes patients, all four CD4+ subsets carried TCRB CDR3s that were moderately but significantly shorter.

This clone was detected only a few times. Its target is unknown. Other DNA sequences in this sample translate to the same CDR3. Sequenced material: central memory CD4+ T cells from blood. The receptor's source is a man younger than 45 with type 1 diabetes. The rearrangement links TRBV7-2 to TRBJ1-1, with D possibly matching TRBD1 (5 bases). CDR3 region: CASSLQGGTEAFF. The CDR3 bases are TGTGCCAGCAGCTTACAGGGAGGGACTGAAGCTTTCTTT.